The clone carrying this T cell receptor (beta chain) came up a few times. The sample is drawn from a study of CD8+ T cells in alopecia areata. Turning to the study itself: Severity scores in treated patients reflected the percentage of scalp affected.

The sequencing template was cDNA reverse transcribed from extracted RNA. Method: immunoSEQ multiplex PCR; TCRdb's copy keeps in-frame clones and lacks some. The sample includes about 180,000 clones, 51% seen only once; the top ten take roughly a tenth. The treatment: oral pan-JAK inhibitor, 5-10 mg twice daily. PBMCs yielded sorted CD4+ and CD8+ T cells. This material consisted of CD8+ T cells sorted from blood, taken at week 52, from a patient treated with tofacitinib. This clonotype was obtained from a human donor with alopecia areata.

The CDR3 sequence: CASSPPDRANTEAFF. The CDR3 coding sequence is TGTGCCAGCAGTCCACCGGACAGGGCAAACACTGAAGCTTTCTTT. V and J are TRBV27 and TRBJ1-1; TRBD1 matches at 8 bases. Losses at the gene ends were 5 bases for V and 2 bases for J; bases not matched to a gene: 7. Germline V lookup: CDR1 MNHEY, CDR2 SMNVEV (reference sequence). The CDR3 extends over 15 amino acids.